The sequence of this TCR beta chain was determined in a study of yellow fever vaccine responses in identical twins. The study, taken as a whole, reports: Reportedly, the T cell response mounted by twins to vaccine seemed partly convergent, partly personalized.

Looked up from germline, CDR1 is MGHRA and CDR2 is YSYEKL. The CDR3 spans 14 residues. Trimming stripped 6 bases from V and 1 base from J, with 9 bases between. Remarks on this clonotype: Its target is not known.

TCRdb independently ran MiXCR on the RT-PCR reads; one entry per CDR3 protein. The data hold about 34,000 distinct CDR3 sequences, with 45% to 65% observed a single time. The sequencing used T cells from blood (PBMCs), unsorted or a sorted subset (not recorded which), collected before or after yellow fever vaccination (not recorded which). This rearrangement joins TRBV4-1 to TRBJ2-2, with a possible D match to TRBD1 (5 bases). The clonotype comes from a woman aged 18 to 35 who received the yellow fever vaccine. The CDR3 sequence is CASRGQRNTGELFF. The CDR3 DNA reads as TGCGCCAGCAGGGGGCAGCGGAACACCGGGGAGCTGTTTTTT.